The sequence of this TCR beta chain was determined in a study of sequential checkpoint blockade in melanoma (dated by TCRdb to about 2019). With respect to the entire study: Patients were randomized 1:1 to first-line nivolumab followed by ipilimumab (arm A) or ipilimumab followed by nivolumab (arm B). Both trial sequences were followed by maintenance nivolumab. The paper's findings and limits, for the study overall: Larger, independent patient cohorts are needed to validate the response-prediction model that combines TCR metrics and mutation burden.

TCRbeta CDR3 regions were immunosequenced from genomic DNA with the immunoSEQ Assay. Genomic DNA was amplified by bias-controlled multiplex PCR before high-throughput sequencing. Under the source paper's analysis protocol: To quantify the absolute abundance of each unique TCRbeta CDR3 region, the sequences were collapsed and filtered. Clonality, defined as 1 minus Pielou's evenness, was calculated using only productive rearrangements. A previously published method was used to identify clones whose frequencies were significantly greater in on-treatment samples than in baseline samples. The immuneACCESS repertoire file appears here via TCRdb, limited to in-frame rearrangements. These files lack a portion of the clones; in checked studies, under half of the deficit traces to unresolved V genes, and the cause of the others is not known. V, J and clone size are taken as reported in that table, and D and trimming were inferred from the DNA itself. In this sample the table shows fewer than 40,000 clones, about 88% of which occur a single time. The ten largest clones add up to 9.5% to 15% of the sample.

The sample's treatment or condition, from its label and the paper: randomized to nivolumab then ipilimumab (arm A) or the reverse (arm B). None of the patients in the trial had previously been given DNA-damaging chemotherapy. Thawed PBMCs were sorted on a FACS Aria II flow cytometer to isolate live CD3+CD8+ cells negative for CD19 and CD56. Samples were obtained from patients with melanoma enrolled in CheckMate 064, a randomized, open-label phase II trial of sequential checkpoint blockade. Peripheral blood mononuclear cells were obtained through leukapheresis, purified using Ficoll-Paque, and frozen in human serum containing approximately 11% DMSO. Immediately after sorting, the purity of the sorted blood CD3+CD8+ cells was confirmed to be >95%, and DNA was then extracted. Concerning this clone itself: Its antigen is still unknown. No much larger clone is present one base from it, and per-base qualities are unavailable.

Material: CD8+ T cells sorted from blood (inferred from file names), obtained from a patient given nivolumab and ipilimumab in sequence. The sequence was obtained from a human donor with melanoma.

The CDR3 is CASSIFGYGANVLTF. The nucleotides read TGTGCCAGTAGTATCTTCGGGTATGGGGCCAACGTCCTGACTTTC. Recombination linked TRBV19 to TRBJ2-6, with the identity of the D gene unclear. The junction shows trimming of 3 bases on V and 3 bases on J, plus 9 bases between the germline ends. Reading from cysteine to phenylalanine, the CDR3 counts 15 amino acids. Left in the record is the CDR3 DNA by itself, 45 bases read in frame from the first base. CDR1 and CDR2, per the germline V gene (reference sequence), are LNHDA and SQIVND. The reference TRBV19 and TRBJ2-6 proteins fill in what lies around the CDR3, so the full variable domain reads DGGITQSPKYLFRKEGQNVTLSCEQNLNHDAMYWYRQDPGQGLRLIYYSQIVNDFQKGDIAEGYSVSREKKESFPLTVTSAQKNPTAFYLCASSIFGYGANVLTFGAGSRLTVL.